A single sample gave rise to the 19 T cell receptor beta chains below, sequenced in a study of blood T cell repertoires in COVID-19. Sequencing used immunoSEQ multiplex PCR; TCRdb keeps in-frame clones, though not all of them. The sample contains 150,000 to 200,000 clones, around 91% of which appear only once. Sequencing was carried out using PBMCs or T cells enriched from blood (not recorded which). All receptors derive from a woman between 18 and 29 years old who had recovered from COVID-19.

The chain carries TRBV12-3 or TRBV12-4 and TRBJ2-1; 9 positions match TRBD2. The ends lost 5 bases at V and 8 bases at J; junction bases unmatched: 4. The CDR3 totals 13 residues. CDR3 DNA sequence: TGTGCCAGCAGTCAAGGACTAGCGCATGAGCAGTTCTTC. This translates into CASSQGLAHEQFF.

The rearrangement uses TRBV27 and TRBJ1-1; TRBD1 agrees at 8 bases. The CDR3 loop spans 16 amino acids. Trimming removed 3 bases from V and 1 base from J; junction bases left unmatched: 7. Germline values: CDR1 MNHEY, CDR2 SMNVEV (reference sequence). This CDR3 is CASSFTYQGANTEAFF. The CDR3 DNA is TGTGCCAGCAGTTTCACTTACCAGGGGGCGAACACTGAAGCTTTCTTT.

The rearrangement links TRBV20-1 to TRBJ1-6, with 9 bases lining up with TRBD1. This CDR3 contains 17 residues. V dropped 3 bases and J dropped 7; count of bases not matched to a gene: 13. Germline CDR1 DFQATT, CDR2 SNEGSKA (reference sequence). Here the CDR3 DNA reads TGCAGTGCTAGTGGCCCCGTGACAGGGGGGACCAATTCACCCCTCCACTTT. It translates to CSASGPVTGGTNSPLHF.

The rearrangement uses TRBV29-1 and TRBJ2-2, with a possible D match to TRBD1 (6 bases). The CDR3 consists of 14 residues. Trimming stripped 5 bases from V and 7 bases from J, with 17 bases between. Germline CDR1 and CDR2: SQVTM and ANQGSEA. CDR3 nucleotide sequence: TGCAGCGTTAACCAAGGGGGATCGGGCGGGGAGCTGTTTTTT. Its protein product is CSVNQGGSGGELFF.

The chain uses TRBV28 and TRBJ1-4, with TRBD1 as a possible D gene (5 bases). The CDR3 sequence is 11 residues long. Germline CDR1 reads MDHEN; CDR2 reads SYDVKM. Trimming shortened V by 5 bases and J by 7 bases, and 5 bases separated the two germline ends. The CDR3 DNA reads TGTGCCAGCAGTGACAGTGAAAAACTGTTTTTT. This encodes CASSDSEKLFF.

CDR3 sequence (DNA): TGTGCCAGCAGCCAATACCCGAGCGGGAGAGATGAGCAGTTCTTC. As protein: CASSQYPSGRDEQFF. This chain uses TRBV3-1 (or the pseudogene TRBV3-2) with TRBJ2-1, with 8 positions matching TRBD2. CDR1 LGHDT and CDR2 YNNKEL come from the germline V gene (reference sequence). This CDR3 has 15 amino acids. V lost 2 bases to trimming and J lost 8 bases; unmatched junction nucleotides: 8.

The chain links TRBV6-2 or TRBV6-3 to TRBJ2-1, with 11 bases lining up with TRBD2. The V and J ends lost 6 bases and 6 bases, in that order; junction bases with no gene match: 7. This CDR3 is built from 15 residues. Germline-derived CDR1 and CDR2 are MNHEY and SVGEGT. In DNA, the CDR3 is TGTGCCAGCAGCCTATTTAGCGGGAGGGCCAATGAGCAGTTCTTC. Amino acid sequence: CASSLFSGRANEQFF.

The genes are TRBV9 and TRBJ1-4, with 7 bases matching TRBD1. The V gene's germline CDR1 is SGDLS and CDR2 YYNGEE. V lost 0 bases and J lost 3; bases outside the gene matches: 2. The CDR3 loop spans 15 amino acids. In DNA, the CDR3 is TGTGCCAGCAGCGTAGGAGGGGGCTCTAATGAAAAACTGTTTTTT. This translates into CASSVGGGSNEKLFF. Together with reference TRBV9 and TRBJ1-4, the CDR3 gives the full variable domain: DSGVTQTPKHLITATGQRVTLRCSPRSGDLSVYWYQQSLDQGLQFLIQYYNGEERAKGNILERFSAQQFPDLHSELNLSSLELGDSALYFCASSVGGGSNEKLFFGSGTQLSVL.

This rearrangement joins TRBV12-5 to TRBJ2-1; 9 nucleotides match TRBD2. Germline lookup yields CDR1 LGHNT and CDR2 FRNRAP. This CDR3 spans 17 amino acids. Trimming cost V 5 bases and J 1 base; bases outside gene matches: 9. The DNA of the CDR3 is TGTGCTAGTGGTCCCGCGGGAGGGATAGGGTCCTACAATGAGCAGTTCTTC. It translates to CASGPAGGIGSYNEQFF.

The chain joins TRBV7-2 to TRBJ2-3; 8 bases are shared with TRBD2. Germline CDR1 is SGHTA and CDR2 is FQGNSA. Unmatched junction bases numbered 13, after V lost 5 bases and J lost 6 bases. CDR3 size: 16 residues. The CDR3 sequence is CASSPLQAGALDTQYF. CDR3 DNA: TGTGCCAGCAGCCCCCTGCAAGCGGGAGCACTGGATACGCAGTATTTT.

This clone appeared once. V and J are TRBV28 and TRBJ2-3; TRBD2 agrees at 10 bases. In germline, CDR1 is MDHEN, CDR2 SYDVKM. The trim removed 6 bases at V and 5 bases at J, leaving 17 bases unmatched. This CDR3 region has 18 residues. The CDR3 DNA reads TGTGCCAGCAGCCCTCCTCTCGGGCTAGCGGGAGCGGAAGATACGCAGTATTTT. This sequence encodes CASSPPLGLAGAEDTQYF.

The gene calls are TRBV19 and TRBJ1-4; TRBD1 might be the D (6 bases). Germline V gene sequence: CDR1 LNHDA, CDR2 SQIVND (reference sequence). Trimming removed 1 base from V and 10 bases from J, with 13 bases in between. The CDR3 runs to 14 residues. This CDR3 is CASSIVGGGRKLFF. In DNA, the CDR3 is TGTGCCAGTAGTATAGTCGGCGGGGGCAGAAAACTGTTTTTT.

Only one count was recorded for this clone. Here the CDR3 reads CASSPEETQYF. The CDR3 bases are TGTGCCAGCTCACCCGAAGAGACCCAGTACTTC. The chain links TRBV18 to TRBJ2-5; D not resolved. The CDR3 extends over 11 amino acids. Trimming took 3 bases from V and 3 from J, leaving 2 bases between them. Germline CDR1 KGHSH, CDR2 LQKENI. The full variable domain, rest sourced from reference TRBV18 and TRBJ2-5, is NAGVMQNPRHLVRRRGQEARLRCSPMKGHSHVYWYRQLPEEGLKFMVYLQKENIIDESGMPKERFSAEFPKEGPSILRIQQVVRGDSAAYFCASSPEETQYFGPGTRLLVL.

Comment on this clone: The sample holds other DNA sequences that translate to the same CDR3. The genes are TRBV5-1 and TRBJ2-1; D is ambiguous. Trimming removed 0 bases at V and 6 bases at J, with 4 bases between. CDR1 SGHRS and CDR2 YFSETQ come from the germline V gene. This CDR3 has 12 residues. For the CDR3, the DNA is TGCGCCAGCAGCTTGGCTCTCAATGAGCAGTTCTTC. It is translated as CASSLALNEQFF.

This chain uses TRBV7-9 with TRBJ2-7; D possibly corresponds to TRBD2 (5 bases). CDR1 and CDR2 (germline): SEHNR, FQNEAQ (reference sequence). This CDR3 comprises 18 residues. The ends were cut back, 2 bases at V and 0 bases at J, with 20 bases in the middle. CDR3 nucleotide sequence: TGTGCCAGCAGCTTAAAATCGATGGCGGGTCAATTCTCCTACGAGCAGTACTTC. This gives the protein CASSLKSMAGQFSYEQYF.

In this sample, this clone turned up a few times. The DNA of the CDR3 is TGTGCCAGCAGCGCAACGGGGGGTTCGGGAAACACCATATATTTT. This translates into CASSATGGSGNTIYF. This chain uses TRBV9 with TRBJ1-3; possibly TRBD1 for D (5 bases). The V end lost 3 bases, the J end lost 4 bases, and 14 bases lay between the germline ends. Germline loops: CDR1 SGDLS, CDR2 YYNGEE. The CDR3 extends over 15 amino acids.

The sample holds one count of this clone. The chain joins TRBV27 to TRBJ1-2; D is unclear. Per germline, CDR1 MNHEY and CDR2 SMNVEV (reference sequence). V was shortened by 0 bases and J by 2 bases, with 4 bases between the two germline ends. The length of the CDR3 is 13 residues. CDR3 in amino acids: CASSLSSNYGYTF. Written as DNA, the CDR3 is TGTGCCAGCAGTTTATCGAGCAACTATGGCTACACCTTC.

V gene TRBV5-1 combines with J gene TRBJ2-6; TRBD1 matches 11 bases. Germline loops: CDR1 SGHRS, CDR2 YFSETQ. CDR3 size: 17 residues. V gave up 4 bases and J gave up 0 bases; unmatched junction bases: 3. The CDR3, as DNA: TGCGCCAGCAGCAATGGACAGGGGGCCTCTGGGGCCAACGTCCTGACTTTC. Translation gives CASSNGQGASGANVLTF. Full variable domain (rest looked up from reference TRBV5-1 and TRBJ2-6): KAGVTQTPRYLIKTRGQQVTLSCSPISGHRSVSWYQQTPGQGLQFLFEYFSETQRNKGNFPGRFSGRQFSNSRSEMNVSTLELGDSALYLCASSNGQGASGANVLTFGAGSRLTVL.

V usage is TRBV14 and J usage is TRBJ2-7; 9 positions match TRBD1. Germline V lookup: CDR1 SGHDN, CDR2 FVKESK. This CDR3 has 13 residues. V dropped 4 bases and J dropped 9; count of bases not matched to a gene: 7. The CDR3 loop reads CASSRDREVRQYF. CDR3 coding DNA: TGTGCCAGCAGCCGGGACAGGGAGGTACGGCAGTACTTC.